A selection of T cell receptor beta chains follows, all from one sample in a study of blood T cell repertoires in COVID-19. Sequencing was performed with immunoSEQ multiplex PCR; in TCRdb, only in-frame clones are kept and a portion is missing. The sample lists roughly 250,000 clones, approximately 79% occurring once. What was sequenced was peripheral blood. These receptors were collected from a woman between 40 and 50 years old with active or convalescent COVID-19. The CDR3 runs from the conserved cysteine through the conserved F or W.

V	J	CDR3
TRBV5-1	TRBJ1-2	CASSLEGVGYTF
TRBV27	TRBJ2-7	CASSSDSYEQYF
TRBV30	TRBJ1-2	CAWSVPAGFQNGYTF
TRBV6-5	TRBJ1-2	CASSYLQGNYGYTF
TRBV4-1	TRBJ2-6	CASSQGNRGPVVLTF
TRBV5-1	TRBJ1-4	CASRPGQGASRNEKLFF
TRBV29-1	TRBJ2-3	CSVNGGAGGRTDTQYF
TRBV28	TRBJ1-1	CASSLFRQGAFF
TRBV12-3/TRBV12-4	TRBJ1-1	CASSQGRNLEAFF
TRBV28	TRBJ2-2	CASSLGSTGELFF
TRBV19	TRBJ1-5	CASSSGQGINQPQHF
TRBV6-6	TRBJ2-4	CASTGIGIQYF
TRBV7-2	TRBJ2-3	CASDQGPGGFTQYF
TRBV2	TRBJ1-2	CASSERGDGYTF
TRBV6-6	TRBJ2-5	CASSPGHTNRETQYF
TRBV5-1	TRBJ2-7	CASSEQGNPSYEQYF
TRBV4-2	TRBJ2-5	CASSHDLLRGGVPQYF
TRBV5-6	TRBJ2-5	CASSSGLAGETQYF
TRBV5-4	TRBJ2-2	CASSLDGSGALGELFF
TRBV5-1	TRBJ2-7	CASSLEDREENEQYF
TRBV27	TRBJ1-2	CASSSPLTGPGYTF
TRBV7-8	TRBJ1-2	CASSLRQGAAGYTF
TRBV14	TRBJ1-1	CASSKPDKNTEAFF
TRBV14	TRBJ1-5	CASSQGGGPAQPQHF
TRBV13	TRBJ1-5	CASSPGRGQPQHF
TRBV28	TRBJ1-5	CASIFLGGERQPQHF
TRBV29-1	TRBJ1-1	CSVRRGGDTEAFF
TRBV6-5	TRBJ1-4	CASSTASSNEKLFF
TRBV5-1	TRBJ1-2	CASSLGEGLGGYTF
TRBV4-1	TRBJ2-7	CASSQEPRAYEQYF
TRBV6-5	TRBJ1-3	CASSFSDTSGNTIYF
TRBV27	TRBJ2-1	CASSLGQGFNEQFF
TRBV7-2	TRBJ2-1	CASSPRGRYGGSYNEQFF
TRBV9	TRBJ2-1	CASSQAGLSNEQFF
TRBV6-5	TRBJ2-7	CASTALRGLNEQYF
TRBV7-2	TRBJ1-5	CASSHRTGGDQPQHF
TRBV5-5	TRBJ1-5	CASRPGLSSNQPQHF
TRBV25-1	TRBJ2-7	CASSEGDGGYEQYF
TRBV28	TRBJ1-5	CAGGTESNQPQHF
TRBV28	TRBJ1-5	CASIRTQGVVNQPQHF
TRBV4-1	TRBJ2-1	CASSQGGNEQFF